The rows below give T cell receptor beta chains drawn from one sample of a study of T cell responses to AZD1222 COVID-19 vaccine. Method: immunoSEQ multiplex PCR; TCRdb's copy keeps in-frame clones and lacks some. Of around 88,000 clones in the sample, 85% to 90% were seen once. The specimen was peripheral blood, collected on day 0 of MenACWY control vaccination. Receptors were obtained from an adult in good health. CDR3s include the opening cysteine and the closing phenylalanine or tryptophan. A D gene is named only where the DNA matches it firmly. Clone sizes are given selectively: once, few, many, or a class where the clone is expanded.

d_call | j_call | clone_size | v_call | cdr3_nt | cdr3_aa
TRBD1 | TRBJ1-1 | - | TRBV5-1 | TGCGCCAGCAGCTTATCGGGACAGGGGGCCACTGAAGCTTTCTTT | CASSLSGQGATEAFF
- | TRBJ2-3 | - | TRBV9 | TGTGCCAGCAGCGAAAGACCCACAGATACGCAGTATTTT | CASSERPTDTQYF
- | TRBJ2-3 | - | TRBV14 | TGTGCCAGCAGCCCCAGGCCCGGAGATACGCAGTATTTT | CASSPRPGDTQYF
TRBD1 | TRBJ1-3 | once | TRBV30 | TGTGCCTGGAGTGTTGGGGGGGACAGTGACACCATATATTTT | CAWSVGGDSDTIYF
- | TRBJ2-7 | - | TRBV3-1/TRBV3-2 | TGTGCCAGCAGCCCCCGGGGTGACGAGCAGTACTTC | CASSPRGDEQYF
TRBD2 | TRBJ2-1 | - | TRBV19 | TGTGCCAGTAGTACCGGGACTAGTTTGTTCTTC | CASSTGTSLFF
TRBD1 | TRBJ1-2 | - | TRBV6-5 | TGTGCCAGCAGTTTTAGGAGGGACAGGTCTTCCTATGGCTACACCTTC | CASSFRRDRSSYGYTF
- | TRBJ1-2 | - | TRBV6-2/TRBV6-3 | TGTGCCAGCAGTTACTCGAACAGCCAGACGCAGGGCTACACCTTC | CASSYSNSQTQGYTF
TRBD1 | TRBJ1-3 | - | TRBV5-1 | TGCGCCAGCAGCTCGACAGGGGCCAATTTCTTCTCTGGAAACACCATATATTTT | CASSSTGANFFSGNTIYF
- | TRBJ1-1 | - | TRBV5-1 | TGCGCCAGCAGCTGGAGGGAGGGATCGGGTGCCATGAACACTGAAGCTTTCTTT | CASSWREGSGAMNTEAFF
TRBD2 | TRBJ2-2 | few | TRBV6-1 | TGTGCCAGCAGTGAACTAGCGGGGGGGCCCGGGGAGCTGTTTTTT | CASSELAGGPGELFF
- | TRBJ2-1 | - | TRBV19 | TGTGCCAGTAGTACGTACAATGAGCAGTTCTTC | CASSTYNEQFF
- | TRBJ2-6 | few | TRBV7-5 | TGTGTCAGAAGCCCCTCTGGGGCCAACGTCCTGACTTTC | CVRSPSGANVLTF
- | TRBJ1-2 | - | TRBV12-3/TRBV12-4 | TGTGCCAGCAGGCCCGCTGGCAACTATGGCTACACCTTC | CASRPAGNYGYTF
- | TRBJ1-1 | - | TRBV2 | TGTGCCAGCGTTCGGGACGCCACTGAAGCTTTCTTT | CASVRDATEAFF
- | TRBJ2-3 | - | TRBV7-9 | TGTGCCAGCAGCTTAGAGGGCAGGAAAAGCACAGATACGCAGTATTTT | CASSLEGRKSTDTQYF
- | TRBJ1-3 | - | TRBV9 | TGTGCCAGCAGCGTAGATCGTGCGAGCTCTGGAAACACCATATATTTT | CASSVDRASSGNTIYF
- | TRBJ2-5 | - | TRBV7-2 | TGTGCCAGCAGCTTAGCGCGGGAACAGCAAGAGACCCAGTACTTC | CASSLAREQQETQYF
- | TRBJ1-5 | - | TRBV6-6 | TGTGCCAGCAGCTGGGAGAATCAGCCCCAGCATTTT | CASSWENQPQHF
- | TRBJ2-7 | - | TRBV28 | TGTGCCAGCAGCAAAAGGTCCGGAGTATACTACGAGCAGTACTTC | CASSKRSGVYYEQYF
- | TRBJ2-3 | few | TRBV5-1 | TGCGCCAGCAGGACTCAGGGTAGCACAGATACGCAGTATTTT | CASRTQGSTDTQYF
- | TRBJ1-5 | once | TRBV30 | TGTGCCTGGAGTCTGGGGAGGAGCAATCAGCCCCAGCATTTT | CAWSLGRSNQPQHF
- | TRBJ2-5 | - | TRBV6-1 | TGTGCCAGCAGTCTGGCCTGGGAGACCCAGTACTTC | CASSLAWETQYF
TRBD1 | TRBJ2-3 | - | TRBV27 | TGTGCCAGCAGCCGAGACACAGGGGGCGAAGATACGCAGTATTTT | CASSRDTGGEDTQYF
TRBD1 | TRBJ2-7 | - | TRBV5-6 | TGTGCCAGCAGCGACCCGACAGGGGGCGGAAGCTACGAGCAGTACTTC | CASSDPTGGGSYEQYF
- | TRBJ1-2 | - | TRBV5-4 | TGTGCCAGCAGCATTGGCAGGGATTATGGCTACACCTTC | CASSIGRDYGYTF
- | TRBJ1-2 | - | TRBV7-3 | TGTGCCAGCAGCTTAGAATCAGACTATGGCTACACCTTC | CASSLESDYGYTF
- | TRBJ2-3 | few | TRBV7-9 | TGTGCCAGCAGCAGAGACAGGTCCGGTACGCAGTATTTT | CASSRDRSGTQYF
- | TRBJ1-1 | - | TRBV11-1 | TGTGCCAGCAGCTTTGAGACTGAAGCTTTCTTT | CASSFETEAFF
- | TRBJ2-6 | - | TRBV2 | TGTGCCAGCAGTGAAGCTGGGTCCTTCTACTCTGGGGCCAACGTCCTGACTTTC | CASSEAGSFYSGANVLTF
- | TRBJ2-2 | - | TRBV6-5 | TGTGCCAGCAACACGGGATTTTTGAACACCGGGGAGCTGTTTTTT | CASNTGFLNTGELFF
- | TRBJ1-1 | - | TRBV5-1 | TGCGCCAGCAGCCGCACACAGGACACAGCGGCTTTCTTT | CASSRTQDTAAFF
TRBD1 | TRBJ1-5 | - | TRBV7-2 | TGTGCCAGCAGCCCGGGACAGGGCAATCAGCCCCAGCATTTT | CASSPGQGNQPQHF
- | TRBJ2-6 | - | TRBV9 | TGTGCCAGCAGCGTGACACAGGGTAGTGGGGCCAACGTCCTGACTTTC | CASSVTQGSGANVLTF
- | TRBJ1-1 | - | TRBV6-5 | TGTGCCAGCAGCCGATCCACCTGGAACACTGAAGCTTTCTTT | CASSRSTWNTEAFF
- | TRBJ1-2 | - | TRBV5-1 | TGCGCCAGCAGCTCTGGGACCGGGGATGGCTACACCTTC | CASSSGTGDGYTF
TRBD1 | TRBJ2-7 | - | TRBV2 | TGTGCCAGCAGGTCCACAGGGGGAAGCTACGAGCAGTACTTC | CASRSTGGSYEQYF
TRBD1 | TRBJ2-7 | - | TRBV30 | TGTGCCTGGGCAGGGGGCTACGAGCAGTACTTC | CAWAGGYEQYF
- | TRBJ2-7 | - | TRBV7-2 | TGTGCCAGCAGCTTAGTTCCGGGAAATTACGAGCAGTACTTC | CASSLVPGNYEQYF
- | TRBJ2-3 | - | TRBV7-6 | TGTGCCAGCAGCCGACAGCCAGATAGCACAGATACGCAGTATTTT | CASSRQPDSTDTQYF
- | TRBJ1-1 | - | TRBV20-1 | TGCAGTGCTAGGGAGGACAGTGAAGCTTTCTTT | CSAREDSEAFF
- | TRBJ2-1 | - | TRBV5-4 | TGTGCCAGCAGCCGTGACTACAATGAGCAGTTCTTC | CASSRDYNEQFF
TRBD1 | TRBJ1-5 | - | TRBV19 | TGTGCCAGTAGTAGGGGACAGGGTAGGAGTCAGCCCCAGCATTTT | CASSRGQGRSQPQHF
TRBD1 | TRBJ2-3 | - | TRBV29-1 | TGCAGCGTACGGACAGGGAGTTTCGATACGCAGTATTTT | CSVRTGSFDTQYF
- | TRBJ2-3 | - | TRBV19 | TGTGCCAGTAGTATCGAGGGGATTGGCACAGATACGCAGTATTTT | CASSIEGIGTDTQYF